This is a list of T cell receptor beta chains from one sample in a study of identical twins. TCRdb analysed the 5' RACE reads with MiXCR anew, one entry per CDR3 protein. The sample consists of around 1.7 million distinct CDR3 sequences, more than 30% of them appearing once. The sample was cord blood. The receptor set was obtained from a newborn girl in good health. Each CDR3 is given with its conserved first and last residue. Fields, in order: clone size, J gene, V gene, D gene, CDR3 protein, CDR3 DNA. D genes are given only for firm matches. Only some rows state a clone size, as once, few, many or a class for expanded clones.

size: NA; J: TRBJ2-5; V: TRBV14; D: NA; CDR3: CASSQDLGLVETQYF; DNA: TGTGCCAGCAGCCAAGATCTTGGCCTGGTCGAGACCCAGTACTTC
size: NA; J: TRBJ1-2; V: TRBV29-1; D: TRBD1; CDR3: CSVERDRGDGYTF; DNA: TGCAGCGTTGAAAGGGACAGGGGGGATGGCTACACCTTC
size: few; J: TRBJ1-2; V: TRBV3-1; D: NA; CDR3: CASSQEMGGDTGNYGYTF; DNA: TGTGCCAGCAGCCAAGAGATGGGCGGAGATACAGGGAACTATGGCTACACCTTC
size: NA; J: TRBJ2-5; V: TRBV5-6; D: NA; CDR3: CASSLFGSASASEETQYF; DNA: TGTGCCAGCAGCTTGTTTGGTTCGGCTAGCGCGTCTGAAGAGACCCAGTACTTC
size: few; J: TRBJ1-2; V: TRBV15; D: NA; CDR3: CATGRQDYGYTF; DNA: TGTGCCACCGGAAGGCAGGACTATGGCTACACCTTC
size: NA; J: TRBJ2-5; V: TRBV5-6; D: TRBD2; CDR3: CASSFLVSGLQYF; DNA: TGTGCCAGCAGCTTCTTAGTTTCGGGACTACAGTACTTC
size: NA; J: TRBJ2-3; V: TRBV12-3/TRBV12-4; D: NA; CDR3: CASSLNLPDTQYF; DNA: TGTGCCAGCAGTTTAAATCTCCCAGATACGCAGTATTTT
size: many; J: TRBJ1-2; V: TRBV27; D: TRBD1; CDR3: CASSPTGVNYGYTF; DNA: TGTGCCAGCAGCCCGACAGGGGTTAACTATGGCTACACCTTC
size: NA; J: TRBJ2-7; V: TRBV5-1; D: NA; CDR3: CASSSDSGLSEQYF; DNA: TGCGCCAGCAGTTCCGACTCGGGGCTGAGCGAGCAGTACTTC
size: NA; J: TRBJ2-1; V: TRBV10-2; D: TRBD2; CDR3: CASSEGTSGVNEQFF; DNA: TGCGCCAGCAGTGAGGGGACTAGCGGCGTAAATGAGCAGTTCTTC
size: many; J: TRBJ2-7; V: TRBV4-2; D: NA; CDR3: CASSQDERRSSYEQYF; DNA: TGTGCCAGCAGCCAAGACGAGCGGAGGAGCTCCTACGAGCAGTACTTC
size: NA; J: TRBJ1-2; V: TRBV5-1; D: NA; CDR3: CASRWGAGYGYTF; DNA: TGCGCCAGCAGATGGGGGGCAGGCTATGGCTACACCTTC
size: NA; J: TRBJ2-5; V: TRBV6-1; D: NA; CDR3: CASSEYGKADPKTQYF; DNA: TGTGCCAGCAGTGAGTATGGGAAAGCGGACCCCAAGACCCAGTACTTC
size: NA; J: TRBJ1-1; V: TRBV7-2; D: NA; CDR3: CASSLDRGSYKAFF; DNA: TGTGCCAGCAGCTTAGATCGGGGGTCCTATAAAGCTTTCTTT
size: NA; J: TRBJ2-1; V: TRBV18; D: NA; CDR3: CASSPIQGSDYNEQFF; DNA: TGTGCCAGCTCACCGATACAGGGTTCTGACTACAATGAGCAGTTCTTC
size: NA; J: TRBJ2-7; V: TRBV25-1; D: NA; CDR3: CASSDPRLGVNEQYF; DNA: TGTGCCAGCAGTGATCCCCGACTAGGTGTCAATGAGCAGTACTTC
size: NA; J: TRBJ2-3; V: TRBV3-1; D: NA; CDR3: CASSQGAGTDTQYF; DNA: TGTGCCAGCAGCCAAGGGGCAGGGACAGATACGCAGTATTTT
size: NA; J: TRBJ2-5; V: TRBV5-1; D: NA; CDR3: CASSRDKQETQYF; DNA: TGCGCCAGCAGCAGGGACAAACAAGAGACCCAGTACTTC
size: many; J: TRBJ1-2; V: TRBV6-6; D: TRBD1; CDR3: CASWDRDYGYTF; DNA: TGTGCCAGCTGGGACAGGGACTATGGCTACACCTTC
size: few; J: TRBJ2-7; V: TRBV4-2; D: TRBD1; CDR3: CASSQARQGSYEQYF; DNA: TGTGCCAGCAGCCAAGCTAGACAGGGCTCCTACGAGCAGTACTTC
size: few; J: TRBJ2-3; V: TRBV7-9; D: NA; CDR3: CASSFPGHNTQYF; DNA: TGTGCCAGCAGCTTCCCCGGACATAATACGCAGTATTTT
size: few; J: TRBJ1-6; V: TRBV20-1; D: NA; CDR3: CSAPDRLLYNSPLHF; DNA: TGCAGTGCTCCGGACAGACTTCTCTATAATTCACCCCTCCACTTT
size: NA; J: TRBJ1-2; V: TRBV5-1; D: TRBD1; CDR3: CASSVQGPSNYGYTF; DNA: TGCGCCAGCAGCGTACAGGGGCCCTCCAACTATGGCTACACCTTC
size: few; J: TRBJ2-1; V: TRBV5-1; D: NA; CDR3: CASSFVGKRFDHEQFF; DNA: TGCGCCAGCAGCTTTGTAGGAAAAAGGTTTGACCATGAGCAGTTCTTC
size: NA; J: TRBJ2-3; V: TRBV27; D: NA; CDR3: CASSFGTRPGTDTQYF; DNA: TGTGCCAGCAGTTTTGGAACGCGGCCTGGCACAGATACGCAGTATTTT
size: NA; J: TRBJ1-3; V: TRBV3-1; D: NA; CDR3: CASSQYGRRSGNTIYF; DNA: TGTGCCAGCAGCCAATACGGACGCCGCTCTGGAAACACCATATATTTT
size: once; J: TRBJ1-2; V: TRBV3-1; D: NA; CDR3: CASGQTGLYGYTF; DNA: TGTGCCAGCGGCCAAACTGGACTCTATGGCTACACCTTC
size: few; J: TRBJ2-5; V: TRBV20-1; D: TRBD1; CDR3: CSASIYRGRRETQYF; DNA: TGCAGTGCTAGCATTTACAGGGGGCGGCGAGAGACCCAGTACTTC
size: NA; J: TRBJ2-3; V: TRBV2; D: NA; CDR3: CASRKGPTEYF; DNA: TGTGCCAGCAGAAAGGGACCTACGGAGTATTTT
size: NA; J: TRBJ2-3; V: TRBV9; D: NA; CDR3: CASEARVGTDTQYF; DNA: TGTGCCAGTGAGGCCAGGGTCGGTACAGATACGCAGTATTTT
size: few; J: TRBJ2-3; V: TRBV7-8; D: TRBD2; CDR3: CASSLSPAGGGTDTQYF; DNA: TGTGCCAGCAGCTTATCCCCGGCGGGAGGGGGCACAGATACGCAGTATTTT
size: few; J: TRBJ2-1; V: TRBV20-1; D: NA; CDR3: CSARDRGPLRLLYNEQFF; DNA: TGCAGTGCTAGAGATCGTGGGCCATTGCGCCTGCTCTACAATGAGCAGTTCTTC
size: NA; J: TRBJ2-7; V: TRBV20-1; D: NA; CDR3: CSARPTIGGPYEQYF; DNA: TGCAGTGCTAGGCCTACTATCGGGGGACCCTACGAGCAGTACTTC
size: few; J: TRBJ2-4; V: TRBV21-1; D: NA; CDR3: CASSRSGGKNIQYF; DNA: TGTGCCAGCAGCCGAAGCGGGGGTAAAAACATTCAGTACTTC
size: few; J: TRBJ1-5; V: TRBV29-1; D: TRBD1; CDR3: CSVVDRQNQPQHF; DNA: TGCAGCGTTGTGGACAGGCAGAATCAGCCCCAGCATTTT
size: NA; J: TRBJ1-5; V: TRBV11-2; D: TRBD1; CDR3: CASSLTGQATQPQHF; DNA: TGTGCCAGCAGCTTAACCGGACAGGCTACCCAGCCCCAGCATTTT
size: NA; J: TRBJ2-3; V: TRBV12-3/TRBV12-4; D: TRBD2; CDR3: CASSPFLIAGARDTQYF; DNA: TGTGCCAGCAGTCCCTTCCTTATAGCGGGAGCGAGAGATACGCAGTATTTT
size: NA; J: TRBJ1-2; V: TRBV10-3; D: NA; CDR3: CAISAQRDGYTF; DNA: TGTGCCATCAGTGCGCAAAGGGATGGCTACACCTTC
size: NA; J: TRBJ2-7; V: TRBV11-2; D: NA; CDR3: CASRSGTNNEQYF; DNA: TGTGCCAGCAGGTCCGGGACAAACAATGAGCAGTACTTC
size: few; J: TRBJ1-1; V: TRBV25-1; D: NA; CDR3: CASKQNMNTEAFF; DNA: TGTGCCAGCAAACAAAACATGAACACTGAAGCTTTCTTT
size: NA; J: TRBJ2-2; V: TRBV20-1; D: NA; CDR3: CSASTLVGTGELFF; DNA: TGCAGTGCTAGTACCCTAGTCGGGACCGGGGAGCTGTTTTTT
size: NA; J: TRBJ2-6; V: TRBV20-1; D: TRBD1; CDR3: CSARRTGHSGANVLTF; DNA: TGCAGTGCTAGAAGGACAGGTCACTCTGGGGCCAACGTCCTGACTTTC
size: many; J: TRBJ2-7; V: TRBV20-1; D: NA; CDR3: CSAYGVEPTYEQYF; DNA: TGCAGTGCTTACGGGGTGGAGCCTACCTACGAGCAGTACTTC
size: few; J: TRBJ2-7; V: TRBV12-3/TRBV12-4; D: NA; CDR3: CASSLRVGGGSSYEQYF; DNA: TGTGCCAGCAGTTTAAGGGTAGGGGGGGGCAGCTCCTACGAGCAGTACTTC
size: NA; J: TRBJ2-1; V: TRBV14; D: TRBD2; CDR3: CATSGLAGGEQFF; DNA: TGTGCCACCTCAGGGCTAGCGGGAGGTGAGCAGTTCTTC
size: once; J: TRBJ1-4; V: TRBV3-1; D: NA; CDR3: CASSQDLARGEKLFF; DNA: TGTGCCAGCAGCCAAGATCTTGCCAGGGGTGAAAAACTGTTTTTT
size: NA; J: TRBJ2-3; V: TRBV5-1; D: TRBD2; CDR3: CASSLWSTSGTDTQYF; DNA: TGCGCCAGCAGCTTGTGGTCGACTAGCGGCACAGATACGCAGTATTTT
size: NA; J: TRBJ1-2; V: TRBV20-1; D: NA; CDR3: CSAREQDYGYTF; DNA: TGCAGTGCTAGGGAACAGGACTATGGCTACACCTTC
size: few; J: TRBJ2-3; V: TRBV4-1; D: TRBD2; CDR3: CASSRLPLAISTDTQYF; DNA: TGCGCCAGCAGCCGATTACCACTAGCGATTAGCACAGATACGCAGTATTTT
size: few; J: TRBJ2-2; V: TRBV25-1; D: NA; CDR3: CASSEPDRNTGELFF; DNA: TGTGCCAGCAGTGAACCGGACAGGAACACCGGGGAGCTGTTTTTT